These 15 T cell receptor beta chains share one sample of origin, sequenced in a study of shared clonotypes between healthy human individuals. Sequenced by immunoSEQ multiplex PCR; TCRdb stores in-frame clones only, minus some. The data show more than 500,000 clones, with around 96% seen just once and around 0.12% held by the top ten. Naive CD8 isolation took CD45RO-negative cells positively selected for CCR7 and excluded terminally differentiated effector memory CD45RA+ cells. Sequencing input: naive CD8+ T cells sorted from blood. The source of these receptors is a woman in her twenties or thirties in good health.

The V call is TRBV2, the J call TRBJ1-3; D is ambiguous. CDR1 is SNHLY, CDR2 FYNNEI, per germline. Trimming removed 2 bases from V and 7 bases from J, with 18 bases in between. This CDR3 region has 16 residues. CDR3 in amino acids: CASSEIVEQLGNTIYF. The CDR3 DNA sequence: TGTGCCAGCAGTGAAATTGTAGAACAACTCGGTAACACCATATATTTT.

This clone was detected only once. The rearrangement joins TRBV14 to TRBJ2-1; D unresolved. Germline values: CDR1 SGHDN, CDR2 FVKESK. The V and J ends lost 5 bases and 0 bases respectively, with 17 bases between them. The CDR3 consists of 17 residues. The CDR3 here is CASSENPRAVSYNEQFF. The CDR3 nucleotides are TGTGCCAGCAGCGAAAACCCCCGGGCCGTCTCCTACAATGAGCAGTTCTTC.

The chain links TRBV4-1 to TRBJ2-1; no reliable D call. Germline V lookup: CDR1 MGHRA, CDR2 YSYEKL. Trimming removed 4 bases from V and 0 bases from J, with 16 bases in between. The CDR3 is 17 amino acids. CDR3 region: CASSLEDSASSYNEQFF. CDR3 sequence (DNA): TGCGCCAGCAGCCTCGAAGACTCCGCTAGCTCCTACAATGAGCAGTTCTTC.

The chain joins TRBV19 to TRBJ2-7; 9 positions agree with TRBD1. The junction had 8 bases not matched to a gene; V was cut back by 10 bases and J by 4 bases. The CDR3 totals 13 residues. CDR1 LNHDA and CDR2 SQIVND come from the germline V gene (reference sequence). The CDR3, as DNA: TGTGCCACCCGGGACAGGGTAACTTACGAGCAGTACTTC. This gives the protein CATRDRVTYEQYF.

The chain is built from TRBV28 and TRBJ2-7; maybe TRBD2 (5 bases). Germline CDR1 and CDR2: MDHEN and SYDVKM. The V gene lost 5 bases and the J gene lost 3 bases, with 11 bases spanning the gap. The CDR3 is 13 residues long. The CDR3 bases are TGTGCCAGCAGTGGACTGTACCTCTACGAGCAGTACTTC. This gives the protein CASSGLYLYEQYF.

The CDR3 region has the DNA TGTGCCAGCAGCTTAGTTGGCGCGGGGGCCTACGAGCAGTACTTC. Residues: CASSLVGAGAYEQYF. The genes are TRBV7-8 and TRBJ2-7; 7 bases match TRBD2. There are 15 residues in the CDR3. V was pared by 1 base and J by 2 bases, with 5 bases of the junction left unmatched. CDR1 SGHVS and CDR2 FQNEAQ come from the germline V gene.

This chain uses TRBV29-1 with TRBJ2-1; tentative D call: TRBD2 (5 bases). CDR3 length: 16 amino acids. Germline loops: CDR1 SQVTM, CDR2 ANQGSEA. Trimming removed 6 bases at V and 2 bases at J, with 20 bases between. CDR3 protein: CSVSGLPRGPYNEQFF. CDR3 bases: TGCAGCGTCAGCGGCCTCCCACGGGGTCCCTACAATGAGCAGTTCTTC.

J is TRBJ2-7 and V is TRBV28; the match to TRBD1 covers 9 bases. The CDR3 runs to 16 residues. Germline V gene lookup returns CDR1 MDHEN and CDR2 SYDVKM. V was clipped by 4 bases and J by 0 bases; unmatched bases: 7. The DNA for the CDR3 is TGTGCCAGCAGTTGGGACGGGACAGGGAACTCCTACGAGCAGTACTTC. Amino acid sequence: CASSWDGTGNSYEQYF.

The gene calls are TRBV28 and TRBJ1-1; TRBD1 matches at 7 bases. This CDR3 has 13 residues. Trimming at V came to 5 bases and at J to 10 bases, leaving 10 bases not matched to a gene. The germline V gene encodes CDR1 MDHEN and CDR2 SYDVKM. This CDR3 is CASSTDREDGAFF. DNA for the CDR3: TGTGCCAGCAGTACCGACAGGGAGGATGGAGCTTTCTTT.

The chain uses TRBV7-9 and TRBJ2-1; 7 nucleotides align to TRBD1. Germline V gene sequence: CDR1 SEHNR, CDR2 FQNEAQ (reference sequence). The ends lost 0 bases at V and 2 bases at J; junction bases unmatched: 7. The CDR3 runs 17 residues. CDR3 sequence reads: CASSLAGIGTAYNEQFF. The CDR3 DNA sequence: TGTGCCAGCAGCTTAGCGGGTATAGGGACAGCCTACAATGAGCAGTTCTTC.

The chain employs TRBV27 and TRBJ2-7, with 8 bases lining up with TRBD2. The CDR3 runs 14 residues. V lost 6 bases and J lost 6; bases outside the gene matches: 10. Germline-derived CDR1 and CDR2 are MNHEY and SMNVEV (reference sequence). The CDR3 sequence: CASSPGGYGSEQYF. CDR3 coding DNA: TGTGCCAGCAGCCCGGGAGGGTACGGCTCCGAGCAGTACTTC.

The J gene is TRBJ1-2, the V gene TRBV27; D remains unclear. V lost 8 bases and J lost 6, with 19 bases in between. The CDR3 loop spans 14 amino acids. Germline loops: CDR1 MNHEY, CDR2 SMNVEV (reference sequence). The CDR3 loop is CASHHGGVSDGYTF. In DNA, the CDR3 is TGTGCCAGCCACCACGGAGGAGTATCGGATGGCTACACCTTC.

The gene calls are TRBV27 and TRBJ2-3; 8 bases are shared with TRBD1. The V and J ends lost 6 bases and 3 bases, in that order; junction bases with no gene match: 8. There are 15 residues in the CDR3. From germline, CDR1 is MNHEY and CDR2 SMNVEV (reference sequence). The CDR3 sequence: CASSPDRAMTDTQYF. CDR3 bases: TGTGCCAGCAGCCCGGACAGGGCAATGACAGATACGCAGTATTTT.

The chain employs TRBV7-3 and TRBJ2-3, with TRBD2 matching 7 bases. After removal of 3 bases from V and 0 bases from J, the junction contained 6 bases not matched to a gene. This CDR3 contains 16 residues. The germline V gene encodes CDR1 SGHTA and CDR2 FQGTGA. CDR3 coding DNA: TGTGCCAGCAGCTTCGTAGGTAGCGGGAGCACAGATACGCAGTATTTT. It encodes CASSFVGSGSTDTQYF.

This clone was detected only once. The J gene is TRBJ2-5, the V gene TRBV5-4; either TRBD1 or TRBD2 may fit D (6 bases each). The CDR3 is 14 residues long. Germline CDR1 reads SGHNT; CDR2 reads YYREEE (reference sequence). V lost 0 bases and J lost 3, with 9 bases in between. The CDR3 DNA follows: TGTGCCAGCAGCTTGGTGGGGGGCAAAGAGACCCAGTACTTC. Its protein product is CASSLVGGKETQYF.